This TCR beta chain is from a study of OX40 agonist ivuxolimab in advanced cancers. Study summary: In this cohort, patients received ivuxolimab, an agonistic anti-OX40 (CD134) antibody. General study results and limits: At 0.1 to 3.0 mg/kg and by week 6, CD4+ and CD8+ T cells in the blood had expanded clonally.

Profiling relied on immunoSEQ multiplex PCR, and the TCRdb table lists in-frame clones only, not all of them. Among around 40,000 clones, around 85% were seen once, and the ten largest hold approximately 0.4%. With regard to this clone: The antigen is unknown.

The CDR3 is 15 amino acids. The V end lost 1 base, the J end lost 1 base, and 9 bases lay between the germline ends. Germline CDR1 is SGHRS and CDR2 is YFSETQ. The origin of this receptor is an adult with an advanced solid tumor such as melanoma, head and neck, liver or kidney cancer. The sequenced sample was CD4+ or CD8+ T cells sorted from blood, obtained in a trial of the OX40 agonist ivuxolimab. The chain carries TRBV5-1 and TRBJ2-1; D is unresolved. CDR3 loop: CASSLSLQSYNEQFF. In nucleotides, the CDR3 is TGCGCCAGCAGCTTGTCCCTGCAATCCTACAATGAGCAGTTCTTC.